The rows below give T cell receptor beta chains drawn from one sample of a study of blood T cells in healthy people across ages. Each CDR3 protein gets one entry after TCRdb re-called the 5' RACE reads with MiXCR. The sample contains around 1.5 million distinct CDR3 sequences, approximately 32% of which appear only once. What was sequenced was blood. The receptors originated from a woman in her twenties or thirties in good health. The CDR3 runs from the conserved cysteine through the conserved F or W. D genes are given only for firm matches. Clone size is not always given. Where it is, it says once, few, many or a class for expanded clones.

j_call	clone_size	d_call	v_call	cdr3_aa	cdr3_nt
TRBJ1-2	few	TRBD1	TRBV29-1	CSVSGQGLLNYGYTF	TGCAGCGTCTCGGGACAGGGCCTCCTTAACTATGGCTACACCTTC
TRBJ2-1	.	.	TRBV2	CASSLGQDHEQFF	TGTGCCAGCAGTCTGGGGCAGGACCATGAGCAGTTCTTC
TRBJ2-7	many	TRBD1	TRBV29-1	CSNGTASYEQYF	TGCAGCAACGGGACAGCCTCCTACGAGCAGTACTTC
TRBJ2-7	.	.	TRBV9	CASSVAPDSSYEQYF	TGTGCCAGCAGCGTAGCCCCCGACAGCTCCTACGAGCAGTACTTC
TRBJ2-7	.	.	TRBV7-9	CASSLGKGTTSEQYF	TGTGCCAGCAGCTTAGGTAAGGGCACCACCAGCGAGCAGTACTTT
TRBJ2-3	few	TRBD2	TRBV5-4	CASRKDLAGSTDTQYF	TGTGCCAGCAGGAAAGACCTAGCGGGGAGCACAGATACGCAGTATTTT
TRBJ2-5	.	.	TRBV20-1	CSARDRGSVERYF	TGCAGTGCTAGAGATCGAGGTTCGGTCGAGCGGTACTTC
TRBJ2-5	.	.	TRBV6-1	CASSEWGHGGETQYF	TGTGCCAGCAGTGAATGGGGGCACGGAGGCGAGACCCAGTACTTC
TRBJ2-7	.	TRBD1	TRBV7-6	CASSSGQGPGYEQYF	TGTGCCAGCAGCTCCGGACAGGGGCCTGGATACGAGCAGTACTTC
TRBJ2-7	few	.	TRBV4-1	CASSHASEGYEQYF	TGCGCCAGCAGCCATGCCTCTGAGGGCTACGAGCAGTACTTC
TRBJ2-1	.	TRBD2	TRBV20-1	CSARVRGRENLNEQFF	TGCAGTGCTAGAGTAAGAGGGCGGGAGAACCTCAATGAGCAGTTCTTC
TRBJ2-2	.	TRBD2	TRBV6-7	CASTGGGYGFGELFF	TGTGCCAGCACCGGCGGGGGGTATGGGTTCGGGGAGCTGTTTTTT
TRBJ2-6	.	.	TRBV6-5	CANSYNGVSSGATVLTF	TGTGCCAACAGTTACAACGGGGTTAGCTCTGGGGCCACCGTCCTGACTTTC
TRBJ2-7	.	TRBD1	TRBV10-2	CASRSRQGASYEQYF	TGCGCCAGCAGGTCGAGACAGGGGGCGAGCTACGAGCAGTACTTC
TRBJ2-1	few	.	TRBV15	CATSSPYNEQFF	TGTGCCACCAGCAGTCCATACAATGAGCAGTTCTTC
TRBJ2-2	.	.	TRBV5-1	CASRFGGVNTGELFF	TGCGCCAGCAGATTTGGTGGAGTTAACACCGGGGAGCTGTTTTTT
TRBJ2-7	.	.	TRBV4-1	CASSRLTGVGSYEQYF	TGCGCCAGCAGCCGCCTGACGGGGGTGGGATCCTACGAGCAGTACTTC
TRBJ1-2	many	.	TRBV12-3/TRBV12-4	CASSHRVLNYGYTF	TGTGCCAGCAGCCACAGGGTATTGAACTATGGCTACACCTTC
TRBJ2-1	once	.	TRBV7-6	CASSSRPDRYNEQFF	TGTGCCAGCAGCTCCCGCCCTGACAGGTACAATGAGCAGTTCTTC
TRBJ2-3	few	TRBD2	TRBV12-3/TRBV12-4	CASSFLAGAPRDTQYF	TGTGCCAGCAGTTTTCTAGCGGGGGCCCCCCGAGATACGCAGTATTTT
TRBJ2-1	few	TRBD2	TRBV3-1	CASNNPGGGLPFF	TGTGCCAGCAACAACCCGGGAGGAGGGTTGCCGTTCTTC
TRBJ2-7	.	TRBD1	TRBV5-1	CASSSDRMTGALPRDYEQYF	TGCGCCAGCAGCTCCGACCGAATGACAGGGGCTCTTCCAAGGGACTACGAGCAGTACTTC